This paragraph reports one T cell receptor (beta chain). What it binds is not known. The sample originates from a study of PD-1 blockade in classical Hodgkin lymphoma. Study-level findings and limits: Although disease activity or prior therapy may be involved, causes of the repertoire differences remain undefined. Lower baseline TCR diversity marked trial partial responders and progressors.

Each and every patient relapsed after autologous stem cell transplantation, and patients got differing brentuximab vedotin exposure. Profiled with immunoSEQ multiplex PCR; TCRdb holds only in-frame clones, not every one. The sample shows 35,000 to 50,000 clones, approximately 70% of them seen only once. The starting material was peripheral blood mononuclear cells (PBMCs), obtained before the second cycle of nivolumab. The receptor's source is a human donor with classical Hodgkin lymphoma.

The CDR3 loop is CARGPWTGSNTGELFF. As DNA, the CDR3 is TGTGCCAGAGGACCTTGGACAGGGTCGAACACCGGGGAGCTGTTTTTT. This chain links TRBV19 with TRBJ2-2; 8 positions match TRBD1. There are 16 residues in the CDR3. V lost 9 bases and J lost 0; bases outside the gene matches: 9. Germline V gives CDR1 LNHDA, CDR2 SQIVND (reference sequence).